This T cell receptor beta chain was retrieved from a study of technical replicates of blood from a handful of donors. Using immunoSEQ multiplex PCR, the repertoire was profiled, and TCRdb retains in-frame clones only, with some absent. Of 74,000 or so clones listed, 90% to 98% are singletons. Sequenced sample: T cells isolated from PBMCs. This TCR was sampled from a human donor in good health.

The CDR3 loop is CASSPPRGAPVRDTEAFF. CDR3 bases: TGTGCCAGCAGCCCTCCCAGGGGGGCGCCTGTAAGGGACACTGAAGCTTTCTTT. V is TRBV7-9 and J is TRBJ1-1, with 7 bases identical to TRBD1. CDR3 length: 18 amino acids. With V trimmed by 5 bases and J by 3 bases, 18 bases remained unmatched. Germline CDR1 and CDR2: SEHNR and FQNEAQ (reference sequence).